This T cell receptor (beta chain) was sequenced in a study of blood T cell repertoires in COVID-19. At the level of the study: The United States, Italy and Spain supplied acute and convalescent COVID-19 samples. T cells, B-cell-depleted T cells, or PBMCs supplied cDNA or gDNA.

This clone is a singleton in its sample. The ends lost 5 bases at V and 8 bases at J; junction bases unmatched: 13. The length of the CDR3 is 15 residues. CDR1 and CDR2 (germline): SGHTA, FQGTGA. In the original workflow: Estimation of nucleated cell counts was performed using reference gene primer amplification. Assay used: immunoSEQ multiplex PCR; TCRdb lists only in-frame clones, some missing. V, J and clone size are taken as reported in that table, and D and trimming were inferred from the DNA itself. The table lists 26,000 or so clones, roughly 70% of them singletons. The TCR originated in a man in his sixties with active or convalescent COVID-19. The V call is TRBV7-3, the J call TRBJ1-2, with 8 bases fitting TRBD1. The sequenced material came from peripheral blood. CDR3 amino acids: CASSASGTGPWGYTF. The CDR3 coding sequence is TGTGCCAGCAGCGCCTCCGGGACAGGACCTTGGGGCTACACCTTC.